Listed below are T cell receptor beta chains from one sample, sequenced in a study of response to subunit inactivated influenza vaccine. TCRdb reprocessed the RT-PCR reads via MiXCR and lists one record per CDR3 protein. Of about 500,000 distinct CDR3 sequences in the sample, approximately 15% were seen once. The sequences come from CD4+ T cells sorted from PBMCs, collected less than 30 months after vaccination. Every receptor here comes from a man in his fifties or sixties who received an inactivated influenza vaccine. Both conserved end residues are part of each CDR3. D genes are given only for firm matches. The size field is filled for only some rows; it gives once, few, many or a size class.

TRBV3-1	TRBJ1-1	TRBD1	.	CASSQGGTEDMNTEAFF	TGTGCCAGCAGCCAAGGGGGGACAGAAGACATGAACACTGAAGCTTTCTTT
TRBV12-3/TRBV12-4	TRBJ1-3	.	few	CASRGLSVSGNTIYF	TGTGCCAGCAGGGGGCTCAGTGTTTCTGGAAACACCATATATTTT
TRBV20-1	TRBJ2-7	.	few	CSARVRTQSSYEQYF	TGCAGTGCTAGAGTCCGGACACAAAGCTCCTACGAGCAGTACTTC
TRBV4-3	TRBJ2-2	TRBD1	.	CASSPRAGQGVPRSGELFF	TGCGCCAGCAGCCCCCGAGCGGGACAGGGGGTCCCTAGGTCCGGGGAGCTGTTTTTT
TRBV2	TRBJ2-3	.	.	CASSVTGGSTDTQYF	TGTGCCAGCAGTGTGACAGGAGGTAGCACAGATACGCAGTATTTT
TRBV24-1	TRBJ1-1	.	few	CATKDSLNTEAFF	TGTGCCACCAAGGACAGTCTGAACACTGAAGCTTTCTTT
TRBV20-1	TRBJ1-2	TRBD1	few	CSARATGVLEGYTF	TGCAGTGCTAGGGCAACAGGGGTTTTAGAAGGCTACACCTTC
TRBV12-3/TRBV12-4	TRBJ2-7	TRBD2	few	CASSPAGTSGREQYF	TGTGCCAGCAGCCCAGCCGGGACTAGCGGGAGAGAGCAGTACTTC
TRBV5-1	TRBJ2-3	TRBD2	.	CASSLASGLSTDTQYF	TGCGCCAGCAGCTTGGCTAGCGGCCTATCCACAGATACGCAGTATTTT
TRBV12-3/TRBV12-4	TRBJ1-2	TRBD1	.	CASSTPGTGGVSGYTF	TGTGCCAGCAGTACCCCCGGGACAGGGGGCGTTTCGGGCTACACCTTC
TRBV7-7	TRBJ2-3	TRBD2	few	CASSLRASGRSTDTQYF	TGTGCCAGCAGCTTAAGGGCTAGCGGGCGGAGCACAGATACGCAGTATTTT
TRBV20-1	TRBJ2-1	TRBD2	.	CSARDKRLADISYNEQFF	TGCAGTGCTAGGGACAAAAGACTAGCAGATATCTCCTACAATGAGCAGTTCTTC
TRBV28	TRBJ2-7	.	.	CASQFPGRGTYEQYF	TGTGCCAGTCAGTTTCCGGGCAGGGGTACCTACGAGCAGTACTTC
TRBV18	TRBJ1-2	TRBD1	.	CASSPRQGDLGYTF	TGTGCCAGCTCACCCCGACAGGGGGATCTTGGCTACACCTTC
TRBV5-6	TRBJ1-4	TRBD1	.	CASSGRDRGPANEKLFF	TGTGCCAGCAGCGGCCGGGACAGGGGGCCGGCTAATGAAAAACTGTTTTTT
TRBV20-1	TRBJ2-1	TRBD2	.	CSASSGTYNEQFF	TGCAGTGCTTCTAGCGGTACCTACAATGAGCAGTTCTTC
TRBV20-1	TRBJ2-3	TRBD2	many	CSARPLAVTDTQYF	TGCAGTGCTAGACCACTAGCGGTAACAGATACGCAGTATTTT
TRBV5-1	TRBJ2-3	.	.	CASSPPGGGRTDTQYF	TGCGCCAGCAGCCCCCCAGGGGGGGGACGCACAGATACGCAGTATTTT
TRBV7-9	TRBJ1-2	.	many	CASSLGGAFGYGYTF	TGTGCCTCTTCCCTTGGGGGCGCCTTTGGCTATGGCTACACCTTC
TRBV7-2	TRBJ2-4	TRBD2	many	CASSFVAGAAGNIQYF	TGTGCCAGCAGCTTTGTGGCGGGAGCGGCGGGTAACATTCAGTACTTC
TRBV10-3	TRBJ1-1	.	.	CAISEGGVNTEAFF	TGTGCCATCAGTGAAGGTGGCGTGAACACTGAAGCTTTCTTT
TRBV7-8	TRBJ1-1	.	.	CASSLAVSEGRNTEAFF	TGTGCCAGCAGCTTAGCGGTGTCAGAGGGGAGGAACACTGAAGCTTTCTTT